This is a list of T cell receptor beta chains from one sample in a study of blood T cell repertoires in COVID-19. Libraries were prepared by immunoSEQ multiplex PCR; TCRdb keeps only in-frame clonotypes and omits some of them. The profile shows about 200,000 clones, 89% of them singletons. The sequencing input was PBMCs or T cells enriched from blood (not recorded which). Receptors were obtained from a young woman who had recovered from COVID-19. Both conserved end residues are trimmed from each CDR3. D genes are given only for firm matches. Clone size is shown for a subset of rows, as once, few, many or a class of expanded clone.

>many|TRBJ2-5|TRBV29-1|.
SVQGLVETQY
>.|TRBJ1-1|TRBV29-1|.
SVVMRLSNTEAF
>.|TRBJ2-2|TRBV6-5|TRBD1
ASSYGDRYTGELF
>.|TRBJ1-1|TRBV19|.
ASSSSQAWNTEAF
>.|TRBJ1-1|TRBV25-1|TRBD1
ASGGQGARTEAF
>once|TRBJ2-1|TRBV6-5|.
ASSISHRTHDEQF
>once|TRBJ1-5|TRBV28|TRBD1
ASSLRGGQGSNQPQH
>.|TRBJ1-2|TRBV24-1|.
ATSDHAGGGNYGYT
>once|TRBJ1-1|TRBV18|TRBD1
ASSPGQGRLATEAF
>few|TRBJ1-2|TRBV5-4|TRBD1
ASSFAPGQGGVGYGYT
>.|TRBJ2-5|TRBV3-1/TRBV3-2|TRBD1
ASSQPGSGGVETQY
>.|TRBJ1-5|TRBV5-5|TRBD1
ASRRQGSGQPQH
>.|TRBJ1-6|TRBV2|TRBD1
ASRNRGFYNSPLH
>.|TRBJ1-1|TRBV2|TRBD1
ASREDRATEAF
>.|TRBJ1-1|TRBV18|.
ASSPDSVGAF
>.|TRBJ2-6|TRBV6-5|.
ASSFTGSGANVLT
>.|TRBJ2-5|TRBV24-1|TRBD2
ATSDSRGGYVETQY
>.|TRBJ2-6|TRBV6-6|.
ASSYYSHSGANVLT
>.|TRBJ2-6|TRBV6-4|.
ASSDSKGTGANVLT
>.|TRBJ2-5|TRBV5-6|.
ASSLGRNQETQY
>.|TRBJ2-7|TRBV7-2|.
ASSFRGTSSSYEQY
>.|TRBJ1-5|TRBV5-1|.
ASSLGGGQPQH
>once|TRBJ1-2|TRBV28|.
ASRGDTYGYT
>.|TRBJ1-5|TRBV24-1|.
ATSGTAPNQPQH
>many|TRBJ1-3|TRBV6-5|.
ASSTGPSSGNTIY
>once|TRBJ1-1|TRBV6-5|.
ASSYGVGPEAF
>once|TRBJ2-1|TRBV18|TRBD2
ASSGAGGIYNEQF
>.|TRBJ2-7|TRBV6-5|TRBD2
ASGAGGFYEQY
>.|TRBJ1-4|TRBV5-4|.
ASQTLGEKLF
>.|TRBJ1-2|TRBV27|.
ASSLSRLGSRGYT
>.|TRBJ2-7|TRBV6-1|TRBD1
ASSEVTGGTLYEQY
>.|TRBJ2-1|TRBV6-1|TRBD2
ASSELSGGDEQF
>.|TRBJ1-3|TRBV2|TRBD1
ASSETGAGNTIY
>once|TRBJ1-4|TRBV9|.
ASSVASGISNEKLF
>few|TRBJ2-1|TRBV4-2|TRBD2
ASSPTSGGYNEQF
>.|TRBJ2-5|TRBV5-1|TRBD2
ASSLGGLAGGHYQETQY
>once|TRBJ2-2|TRBV6-1|TRBD1
ASSELLGQGSGELF
>.|TRBJ1-3|TRBV9|TRBD1
ASSATGYRDTIY
>.|TRBJ1-3|TRBV12-5|.
ASGPSVSGNTIY
>.|TRBJ1-1|TRBV6-5|.
ASSYSPTTEAF
>.|TRBJ1-5|TRBV9|TRBD1
ASSVGQGRDQPQH
>.|TRBJ1-5|TRBV6-5|TRBD1
ASRAGTGRDQPQH